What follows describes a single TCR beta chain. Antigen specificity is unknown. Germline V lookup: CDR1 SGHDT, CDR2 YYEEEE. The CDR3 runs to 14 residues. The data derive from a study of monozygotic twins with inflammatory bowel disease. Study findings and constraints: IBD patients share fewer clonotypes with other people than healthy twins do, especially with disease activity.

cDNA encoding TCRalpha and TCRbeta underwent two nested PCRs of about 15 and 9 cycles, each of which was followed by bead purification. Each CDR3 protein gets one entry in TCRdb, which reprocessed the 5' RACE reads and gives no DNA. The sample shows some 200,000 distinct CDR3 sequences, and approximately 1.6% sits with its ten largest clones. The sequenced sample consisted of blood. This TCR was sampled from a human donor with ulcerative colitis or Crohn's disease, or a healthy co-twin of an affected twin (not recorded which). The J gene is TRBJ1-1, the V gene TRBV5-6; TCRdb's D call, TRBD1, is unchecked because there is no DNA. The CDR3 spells CASSSLGPNTEAFF.